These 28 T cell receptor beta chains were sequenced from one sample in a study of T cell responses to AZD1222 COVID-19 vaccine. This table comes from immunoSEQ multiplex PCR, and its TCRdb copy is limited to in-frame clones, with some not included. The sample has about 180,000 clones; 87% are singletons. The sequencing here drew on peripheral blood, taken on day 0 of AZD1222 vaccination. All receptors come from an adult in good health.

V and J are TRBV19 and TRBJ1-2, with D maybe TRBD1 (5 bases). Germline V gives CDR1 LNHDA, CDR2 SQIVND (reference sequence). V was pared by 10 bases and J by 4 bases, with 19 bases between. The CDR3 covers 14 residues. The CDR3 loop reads CATEKSGTIYGYTF. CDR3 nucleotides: TGTGCCACCGAAAAATCCGGGACTATCTATGGCTACACCTTC.

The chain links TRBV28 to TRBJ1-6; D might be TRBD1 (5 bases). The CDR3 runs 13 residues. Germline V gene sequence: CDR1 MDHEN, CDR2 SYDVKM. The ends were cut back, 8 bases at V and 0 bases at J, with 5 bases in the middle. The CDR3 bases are TGTGCCAGCGGGGCCTCCTATAATTCACCCCTCCACTTT. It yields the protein CASGASYNSPLHF. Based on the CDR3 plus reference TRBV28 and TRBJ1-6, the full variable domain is DVKVTQSSRYLVKRTGEKVFLECVQDMDHENMFWYRQDPGLGLRLIYFSYDVKMKEKGDIPEGYSVSREKKERFSLILESASTNQTSMYLCASGASYNSPLHFGNGTRLTVT.

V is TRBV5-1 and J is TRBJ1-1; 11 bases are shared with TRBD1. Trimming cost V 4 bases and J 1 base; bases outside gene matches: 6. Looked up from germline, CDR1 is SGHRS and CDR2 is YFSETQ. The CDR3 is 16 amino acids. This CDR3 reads CASSPGTGGWNTEAFF. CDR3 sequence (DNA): TGCGCCAGCAGCCCCGGGACAGGGGGATGGAACACTGAAGCTTTCTTT.

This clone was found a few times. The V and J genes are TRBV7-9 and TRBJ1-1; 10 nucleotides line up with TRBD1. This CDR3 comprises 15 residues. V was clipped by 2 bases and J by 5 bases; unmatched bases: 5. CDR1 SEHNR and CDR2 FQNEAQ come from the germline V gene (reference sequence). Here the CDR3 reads CASSLTGTGVTEAFF. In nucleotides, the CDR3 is TGTGCCAGCAGCTTAACCGGGACAGGGGTAACTGAAGCTTTCTTT.

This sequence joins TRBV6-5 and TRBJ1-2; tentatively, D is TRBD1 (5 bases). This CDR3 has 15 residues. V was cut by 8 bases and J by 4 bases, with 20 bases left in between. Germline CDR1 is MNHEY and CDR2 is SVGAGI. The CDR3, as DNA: TGTGCCAGCCTTTTCGGCGGGGGGTATGGCTATGGCTACACCTTC. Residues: CASLFGGGYGYGYTF.

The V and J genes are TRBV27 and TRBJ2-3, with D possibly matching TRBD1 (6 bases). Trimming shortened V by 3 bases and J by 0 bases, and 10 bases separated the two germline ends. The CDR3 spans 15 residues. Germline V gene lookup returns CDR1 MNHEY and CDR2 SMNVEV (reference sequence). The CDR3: CASSLNRVSTDTQYF. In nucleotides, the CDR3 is TGTGCCAGCAGTTTGAACAGGGTGAGCACAGATACGCAGTATTTT.

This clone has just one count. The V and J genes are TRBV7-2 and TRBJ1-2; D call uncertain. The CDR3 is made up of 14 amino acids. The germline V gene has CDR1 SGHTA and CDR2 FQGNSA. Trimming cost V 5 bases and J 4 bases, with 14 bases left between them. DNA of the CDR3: TGTGCCAGCAGCCTCTCGTCTGGCGTCTATGGCTACACCTTC. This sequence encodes CASSLSSGVYGYTF.

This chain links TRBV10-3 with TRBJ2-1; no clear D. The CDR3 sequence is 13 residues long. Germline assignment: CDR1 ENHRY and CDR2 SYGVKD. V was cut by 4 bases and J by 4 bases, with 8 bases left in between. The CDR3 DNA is TGTGCCATCAGTGCGGCAGAATACAATGAGCAGTTCTTC. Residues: CAISAAEYNEQFF.

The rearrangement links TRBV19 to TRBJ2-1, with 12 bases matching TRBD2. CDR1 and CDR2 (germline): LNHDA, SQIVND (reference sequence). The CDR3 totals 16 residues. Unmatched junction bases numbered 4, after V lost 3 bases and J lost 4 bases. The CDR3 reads CASSMGLAGSYNEQFF. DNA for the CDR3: TGTGCCAGTAGTATGGGACTAGCGGGTTCGTACAATGAGCAGTTCTTC.

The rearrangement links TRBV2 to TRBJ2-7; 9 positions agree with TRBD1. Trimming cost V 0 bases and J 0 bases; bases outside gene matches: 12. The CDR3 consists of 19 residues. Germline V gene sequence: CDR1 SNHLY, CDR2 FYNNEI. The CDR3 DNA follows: TGTGCCAGCAGTGAAGCGCGGACAGGGGCCTTACCATTCTCCTACGAGCAGTACTTC. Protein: CASSEARTGALPFSYEQYF.

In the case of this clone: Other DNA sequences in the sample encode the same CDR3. The CDR3 region has the DNA TGTGCCAGTAGTATAGGGACAGGGAACACTGAAGCTTTCTTT. As protein: CASSIGTGNTEAFF. The V and J genes are TRBV19 and TRBJ1-1; 7 bases align to TRBD1. The CDR3 sequence is 14 residues long. V lost 1 base and J lost 1; bases outside the gene matches: 0. Germline V CDR1 and CDR2: LNHDA, SQIVND (reference sequence).

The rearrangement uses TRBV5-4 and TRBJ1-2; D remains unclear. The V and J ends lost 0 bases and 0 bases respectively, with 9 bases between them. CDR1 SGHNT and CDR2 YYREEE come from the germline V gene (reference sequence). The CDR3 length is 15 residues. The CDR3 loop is CASSLVGQANYGYTF. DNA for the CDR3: TGTGCCAGCAGCTTGGTAGGCCAAGCTAACTATGGCTACACCTTC.

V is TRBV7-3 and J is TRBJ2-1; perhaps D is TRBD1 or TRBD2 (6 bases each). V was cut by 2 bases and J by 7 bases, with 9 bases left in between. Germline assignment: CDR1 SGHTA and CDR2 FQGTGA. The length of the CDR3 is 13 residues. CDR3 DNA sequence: TGTGCCAGCAGCTTATTAGGGGGGAATGAGCAGTTCTTC. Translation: CASSLLGGNEQFF.

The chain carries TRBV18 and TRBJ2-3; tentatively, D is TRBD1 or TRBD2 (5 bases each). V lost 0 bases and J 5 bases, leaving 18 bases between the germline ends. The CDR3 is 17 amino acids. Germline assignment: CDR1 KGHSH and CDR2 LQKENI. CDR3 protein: CASSPPLGVGVRDTQYF. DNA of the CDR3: TGTGCCAGCTCACCACCGCTGGGAGTGGGGGTCAGAGATACGCAGTATTTT.

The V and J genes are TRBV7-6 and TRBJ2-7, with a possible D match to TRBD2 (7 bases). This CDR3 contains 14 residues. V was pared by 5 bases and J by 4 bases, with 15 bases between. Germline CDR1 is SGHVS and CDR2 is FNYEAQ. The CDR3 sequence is CASSLGGGLYEQYF. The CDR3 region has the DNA TGTGCCAGCAGCCTAGGGGGGGGGCTGTACGAGCAGTACTTC.

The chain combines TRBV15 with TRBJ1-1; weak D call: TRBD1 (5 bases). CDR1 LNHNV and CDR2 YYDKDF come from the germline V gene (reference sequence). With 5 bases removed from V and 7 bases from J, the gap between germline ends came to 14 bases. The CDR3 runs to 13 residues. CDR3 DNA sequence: TGTGCCACCAGCCCTTTCCTCGGGGGTGAAGCTTTCTTT. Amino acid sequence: CATSPFLGGEAFF.

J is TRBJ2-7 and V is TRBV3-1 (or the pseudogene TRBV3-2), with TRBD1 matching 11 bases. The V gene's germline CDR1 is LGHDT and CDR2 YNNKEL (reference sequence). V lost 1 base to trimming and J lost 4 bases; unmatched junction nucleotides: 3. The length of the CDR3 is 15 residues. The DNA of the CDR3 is TGTGCCAGCAGCCAAGCCGGGACAGGGGGATACGAGCAGTACTTC. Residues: CASSQAGTGGYEQYF.

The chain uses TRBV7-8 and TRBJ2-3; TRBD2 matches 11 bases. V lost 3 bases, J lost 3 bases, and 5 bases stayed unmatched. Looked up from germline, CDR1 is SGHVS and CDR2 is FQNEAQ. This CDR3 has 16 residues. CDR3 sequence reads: CASSFPLAGVTDTQYF. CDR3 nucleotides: TGTGCCAGCAGCTTTCCACTAGCGGGAGTTACAGATACGCAGTATTTT.

CDR3 loop: CASSLGNHYTF. CDR3 coding DNA: TGTGCCAGCAGCTTAGGAAACCACTACACCTTC. This chain joins TRBV7-9 and TRBJ1-2; no reliable D call. V gave up 1 base and J gave up 10 bases, with 7 bases separating them. CDR3 length: 11 residues. CDR1 is SEHNR and CDR2 is FQNEAQ in the germline V gene (reference sequence).

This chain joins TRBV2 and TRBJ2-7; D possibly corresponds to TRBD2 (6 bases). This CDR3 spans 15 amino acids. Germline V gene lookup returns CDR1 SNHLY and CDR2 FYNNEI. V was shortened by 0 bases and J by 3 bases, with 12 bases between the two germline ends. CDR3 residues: CASSEALGGNYEQYF. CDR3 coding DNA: TGTGCCAGCAGTGAAGCGCTTGGCGGGAACTACGAGCAGTACTTC.

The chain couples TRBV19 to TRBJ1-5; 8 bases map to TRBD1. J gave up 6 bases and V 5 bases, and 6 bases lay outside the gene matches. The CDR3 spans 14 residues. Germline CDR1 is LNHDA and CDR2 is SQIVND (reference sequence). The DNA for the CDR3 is TGTGCCAGTAGTGCAGGGGGCGCAGGTCAGCCCCAGCATTTT. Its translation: CASSAGGAGQPQHF.

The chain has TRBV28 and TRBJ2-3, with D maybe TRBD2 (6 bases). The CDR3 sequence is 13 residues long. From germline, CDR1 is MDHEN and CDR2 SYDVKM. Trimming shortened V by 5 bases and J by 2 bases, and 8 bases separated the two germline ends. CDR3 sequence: CASSRGVTDTQYF. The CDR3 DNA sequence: TGTGCCAGCAGTCGCGGGGTCACAGATACGCAGTATTTT.

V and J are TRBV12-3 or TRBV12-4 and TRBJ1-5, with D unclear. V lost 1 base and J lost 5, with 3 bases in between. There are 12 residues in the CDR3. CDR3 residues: CASSLEYQPQHF. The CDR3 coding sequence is TGTGCCAGCAGTTTAGAGTATCAGCCCCAGCATTTT.

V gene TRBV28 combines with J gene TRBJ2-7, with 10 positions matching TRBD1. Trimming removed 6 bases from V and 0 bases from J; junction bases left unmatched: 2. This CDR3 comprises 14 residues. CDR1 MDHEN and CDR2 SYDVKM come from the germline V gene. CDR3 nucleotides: TGTGCCAGCAGGGACAGGGGGTTCTCCTACGAGCAGTACTTC. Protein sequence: CASRDRGFSYEQYF.

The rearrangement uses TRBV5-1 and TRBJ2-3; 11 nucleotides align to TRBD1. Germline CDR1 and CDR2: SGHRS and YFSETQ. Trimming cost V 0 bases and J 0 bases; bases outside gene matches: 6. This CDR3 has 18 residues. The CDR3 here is CASSLEGQGVPSTDTQYF. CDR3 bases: TGCGCCAGCAGCTTGGAGGGACAGGGGGTTCCTAGCACAGATACGCAGTATTTT.

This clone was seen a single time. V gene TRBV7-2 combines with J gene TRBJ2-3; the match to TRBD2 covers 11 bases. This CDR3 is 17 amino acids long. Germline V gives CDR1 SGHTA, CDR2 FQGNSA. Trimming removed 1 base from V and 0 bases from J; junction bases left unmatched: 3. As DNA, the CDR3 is TGTGCCAGCAGCTTAGAGGGACTAGCGGATAGCACAGATACGCAGTATTTT. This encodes CASSLEGLADSTDTQYF. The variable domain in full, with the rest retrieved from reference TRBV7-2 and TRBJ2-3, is GAGVSQSPSNKVTEKGKDVELRCDPISGHTALYWYRQSLGQGLEFLIYFQGNSAPDKSGLPSDRFSAERTGGSVSTLTIQRTQQEDSAVYLCASSLEGLADSTDTQYFGPGTRLTVL.

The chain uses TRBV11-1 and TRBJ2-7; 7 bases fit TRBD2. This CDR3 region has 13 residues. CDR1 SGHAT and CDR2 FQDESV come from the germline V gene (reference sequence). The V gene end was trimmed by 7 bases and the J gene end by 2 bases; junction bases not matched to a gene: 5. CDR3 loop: CASTVAGTYEQYF. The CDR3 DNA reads TGTGCCAGCACGGTAGCGGGTACCTACGAGCAGTACTTC.

CDR3 amino acids: CASSHQGPGELFF. CDR3 DNA: TGTGCCAGTAGTCACCAGGGTCCCGGGGAGCTGTTTTTT. The chain recombines TRBV19 with TRBJ2-2; a weak D match, TRBD1 (5 bases). The CDR3 consists of 13 residues. Trimming stripped 5 bases from V and 6 bases from J, with 10 bases between. Per the germline V gene, CDR1 is LNHDA and CDR2 is SQIVND (reference sequence).